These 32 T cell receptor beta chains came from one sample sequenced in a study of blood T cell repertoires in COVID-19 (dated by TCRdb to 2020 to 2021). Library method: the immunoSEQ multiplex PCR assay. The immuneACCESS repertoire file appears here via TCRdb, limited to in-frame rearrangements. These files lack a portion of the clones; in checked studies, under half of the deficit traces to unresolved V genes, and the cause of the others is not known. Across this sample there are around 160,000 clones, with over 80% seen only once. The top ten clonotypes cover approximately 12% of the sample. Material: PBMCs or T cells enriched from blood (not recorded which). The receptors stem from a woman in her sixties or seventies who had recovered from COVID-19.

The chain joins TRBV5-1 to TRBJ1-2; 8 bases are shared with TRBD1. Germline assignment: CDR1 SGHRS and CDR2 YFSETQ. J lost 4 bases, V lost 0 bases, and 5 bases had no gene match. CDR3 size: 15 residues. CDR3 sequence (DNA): TGCGCCAGCAGCTTGGAAGCTACAGGGGGCTATGGCTACACCTTC. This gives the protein CASSLEATGGYGYTF.

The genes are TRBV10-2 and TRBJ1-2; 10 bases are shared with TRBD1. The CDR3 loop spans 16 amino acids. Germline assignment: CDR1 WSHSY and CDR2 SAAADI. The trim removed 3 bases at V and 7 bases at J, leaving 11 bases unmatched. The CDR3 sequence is CASSDPLDRGPPGYTF. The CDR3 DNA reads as TGCGCCAGCAGTGACCCGCTAGACAGGGGGCCCCCTGGCTACACCTTC.

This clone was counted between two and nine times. CDR3 bases: TGTGCCAGCAGCGAGACAGGGACCTCCTACAATGAGCAGTTCTTC. It yields the protein CASSETGTSYNEQFF. The chain uses TRBV9 and TRBJ2-1, with TRBD1 matching over 7 bases. V gave up 3 bases and J gave up 0 bases; unmatched junction bases: 3. The germline V gene encodes CDR1 SGDLS and CDR2 YYNGEE. The CDR3 is 15 residues long.

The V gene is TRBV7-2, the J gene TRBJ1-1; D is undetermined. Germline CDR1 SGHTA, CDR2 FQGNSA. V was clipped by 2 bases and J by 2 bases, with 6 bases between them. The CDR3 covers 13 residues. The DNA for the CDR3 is TGTGCCAGCAGCTTATCGGGTAACACTGAAGCTTTCTTT. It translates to CASSLSGNTEAFF.

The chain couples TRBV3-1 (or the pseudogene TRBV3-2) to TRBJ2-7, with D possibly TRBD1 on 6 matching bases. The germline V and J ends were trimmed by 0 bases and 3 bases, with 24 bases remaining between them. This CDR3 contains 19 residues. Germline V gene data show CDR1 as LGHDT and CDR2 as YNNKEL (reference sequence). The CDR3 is CASSQDPSVWGQRGYEQYF. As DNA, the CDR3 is TGTGCCAGCAGCCAAGACCCATCCGTATGGGGGCAGAGGGGCTACGAGCAGTACTTC.

CDR3 DNA sequence: TGTGCCAGCAGCCCAGGGAGGTGGGGCAGCACAGATACGCAGTATTTT. Translation: CASSPGRWGSTDTQYF. This chain joins TRBV3-1 (or the pseudogene TRBV3-2) and TRBJ2-3, with D perhaps matching TRBD2 (6 bases). The germline CDR1 and CDR2 sequences are LGHDT and YNNKEL (reference sequence). The CDR3 is made up of 16 amino acids. With 4 bases removed from V and 0 bases from J, the gap between germline ends came to 14 bases.

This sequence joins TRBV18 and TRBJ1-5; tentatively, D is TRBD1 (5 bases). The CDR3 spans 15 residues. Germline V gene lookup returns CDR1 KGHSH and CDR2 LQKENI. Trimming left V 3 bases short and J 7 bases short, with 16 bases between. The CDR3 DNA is TGTGCCAGCTCACCGAACCAGGGTTTAGGGCAGCCCCAGCATTTT. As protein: CASSPNQGLGQPQHF.

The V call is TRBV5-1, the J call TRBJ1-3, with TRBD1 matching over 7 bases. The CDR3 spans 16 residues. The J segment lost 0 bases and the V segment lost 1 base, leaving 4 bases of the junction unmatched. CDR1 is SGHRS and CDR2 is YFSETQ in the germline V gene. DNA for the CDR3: TGCGCCAGCAGCTTGTCTGGACAGGACTCTGGAAACACCATATATTTT. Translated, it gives CASSLSGQDSGNTIYF. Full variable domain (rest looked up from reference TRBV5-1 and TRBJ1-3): KAGVTQTPRYLIKTRGQQVTLSCSPISGHRSVSWYQQTPGQGLQFLFEYFSETQRNKGNFPGRFSGRQFSNSRSEMNVSTLELGDSALYLCASSLSGQDSGNTIYFGEGSWLTVV.

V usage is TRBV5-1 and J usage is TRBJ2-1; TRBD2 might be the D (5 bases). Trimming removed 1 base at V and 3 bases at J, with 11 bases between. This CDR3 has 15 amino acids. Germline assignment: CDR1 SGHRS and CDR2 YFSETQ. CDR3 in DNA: TGCGCCAGCAGCTTGAGTACGGGGTTCTACAATGAGCAGTTCTTC. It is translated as CASSLSTGFYNEQFF.

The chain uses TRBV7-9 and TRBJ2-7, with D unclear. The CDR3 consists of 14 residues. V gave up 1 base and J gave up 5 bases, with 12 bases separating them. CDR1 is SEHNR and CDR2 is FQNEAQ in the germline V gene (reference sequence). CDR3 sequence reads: CASSLGVLGDEQYF. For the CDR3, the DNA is TGTGCCAGCAGCTTAGGAGTTCTGGGCGACGAGCAGTACTTC.

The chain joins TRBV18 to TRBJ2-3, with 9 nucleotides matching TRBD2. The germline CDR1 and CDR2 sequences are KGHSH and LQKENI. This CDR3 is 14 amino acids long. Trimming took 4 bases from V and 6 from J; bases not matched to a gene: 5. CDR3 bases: TGTGCCAGCTCACTGCTAGCGGGATCTGATACGCAGTATTTT. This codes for CASSLLAGSDTQYF.

CDR3 amino acids: CAWTGQTNTEAFF. DNA of the CDR3: TGTGCCTGGACGGGACAGACGAACACTGAAGCTTTCTTT. The chain carries TRBV30 and TRBJ1-1, with TRBD1 identical over 7 bases. V trimming: 4 bases; J trimming: 1 base; junction bases outside the gene matches: 3. This CDR3 has 13 residues. Looked up from germline, CDR1 is GTSNPN and CDR2 is SVGIG (reference sequence).

The CDR3 loop is CASSAGSLSGSDTQYF. CDR3 sequence (DNA): TGCGCCAGCAGCGCGGGGTCTCTCTCCGGGTCAGATACGCAGTATTTT. The rearrangement links TRBV5-1 to TRBJ2-3, with a tentative D call TRBD2 (6 bases). V shed 4 bases and J shed 4 bases, with 19 bases lying between them. Germline lookup yields CDR1 SGHRS and CDR2 YFSETQ. The CDR3 contains 16 residues.

CDR3 DNA: TGTGCCAGCAGTCCGGGACTTGCTGATGGCTACACCTTC. Its translation: CASSPGLADGYTF. The chain carries TRBV12-3 or TRBV12-4 and TRBJ1-2, with D possibly TRBD1 on 5 matching bases. The ends were cut back, 5 bases at V and 6 bases at J, with 13 bases in the middle. The CDR3 is made up of 13 amino acids.

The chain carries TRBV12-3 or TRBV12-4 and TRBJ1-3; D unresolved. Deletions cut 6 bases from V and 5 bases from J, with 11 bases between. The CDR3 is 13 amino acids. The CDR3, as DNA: TGTGCCAGCAGGTTGGAGGGCCGAAACACCATATATTTT. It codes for CASRLEGRNTIYF.

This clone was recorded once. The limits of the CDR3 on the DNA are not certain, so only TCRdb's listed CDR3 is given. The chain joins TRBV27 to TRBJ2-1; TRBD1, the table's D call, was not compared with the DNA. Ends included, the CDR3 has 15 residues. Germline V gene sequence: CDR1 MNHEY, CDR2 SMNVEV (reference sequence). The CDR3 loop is CASSSSATGVFWQFF.

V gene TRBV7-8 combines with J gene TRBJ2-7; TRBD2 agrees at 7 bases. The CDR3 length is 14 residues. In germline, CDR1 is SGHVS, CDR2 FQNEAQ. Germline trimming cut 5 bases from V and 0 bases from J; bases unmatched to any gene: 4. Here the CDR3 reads CASSPGTTSYEQYF. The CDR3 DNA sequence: TGTGCCAGCAGCCCCGGGACTACCTCCTACGAGCAGTACTTC.

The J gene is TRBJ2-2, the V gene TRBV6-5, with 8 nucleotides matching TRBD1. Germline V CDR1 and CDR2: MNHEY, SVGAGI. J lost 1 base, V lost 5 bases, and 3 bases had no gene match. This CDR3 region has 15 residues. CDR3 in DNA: TGTGCCAGCAGTCGGACAGGGCTGAACACCGGGGAGCTGTTTTTT. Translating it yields CASSRTGLNTGELFF.

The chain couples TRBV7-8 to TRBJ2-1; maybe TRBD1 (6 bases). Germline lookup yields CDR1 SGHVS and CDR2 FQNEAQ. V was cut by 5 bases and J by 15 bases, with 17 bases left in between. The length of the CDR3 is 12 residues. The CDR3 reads CASSPQGRARFF. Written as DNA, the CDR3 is TGTGCCAGCAGCCCACAGGGCAGGGCGCGGTTCTTC.

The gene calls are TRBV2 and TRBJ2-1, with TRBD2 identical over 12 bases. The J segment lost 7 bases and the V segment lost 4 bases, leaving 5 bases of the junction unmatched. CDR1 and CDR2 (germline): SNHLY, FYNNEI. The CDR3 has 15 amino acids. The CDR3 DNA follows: TGTGCCAGCAGTGGGTCAGGACTAGCGGGAAATGAGCAGTTCTTC. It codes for CASSGSGLAGNEQFF. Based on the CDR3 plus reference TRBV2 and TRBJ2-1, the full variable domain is EPEVTQTPSHQVTQMGQEVILRCVPISNHLYFYWYRQILGQKVEFLVSFYNNEISEKSEIFDDQFSVERPDGSNFTLKIRSTKLEDSAMYFCASSGSGLAGNEQFFGPGTRLTVL.

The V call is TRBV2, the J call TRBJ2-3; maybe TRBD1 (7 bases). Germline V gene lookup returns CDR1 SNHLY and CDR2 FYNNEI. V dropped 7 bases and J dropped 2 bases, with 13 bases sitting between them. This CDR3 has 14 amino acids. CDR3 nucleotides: TGTGCCAGCAATGCAGGGGGGCCCACAGATACGCAGTATTTT. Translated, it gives CASNAGGPTDTQYF.

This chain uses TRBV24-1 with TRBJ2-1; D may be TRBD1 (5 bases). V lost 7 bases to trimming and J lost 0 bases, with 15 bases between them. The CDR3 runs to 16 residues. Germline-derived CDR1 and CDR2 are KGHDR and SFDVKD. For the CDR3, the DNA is TGTGCCACCAGGAGCTCGGACACCAGCTCCTACAATGAGCAGTTCTTC. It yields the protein CATRSSDTSSYNEQFF.

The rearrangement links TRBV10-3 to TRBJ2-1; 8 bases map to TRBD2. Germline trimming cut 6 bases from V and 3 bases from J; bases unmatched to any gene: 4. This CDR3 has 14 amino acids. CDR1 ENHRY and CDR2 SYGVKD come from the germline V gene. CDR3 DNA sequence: TGTGCCATCAGATCGGGGGGGCTCTACAATGAGCAGTTCTTC. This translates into CAIRSGGLYNEQFF.

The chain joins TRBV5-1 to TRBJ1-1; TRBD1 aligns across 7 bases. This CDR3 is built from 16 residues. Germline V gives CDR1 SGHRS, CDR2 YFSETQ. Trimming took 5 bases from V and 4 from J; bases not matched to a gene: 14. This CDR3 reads CASRPTTGLSSTEAFF. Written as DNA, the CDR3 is TGCGCCAGCAGACCCACGACAGGGTTGTCGAGCACTGAAGCTTTCTTT.

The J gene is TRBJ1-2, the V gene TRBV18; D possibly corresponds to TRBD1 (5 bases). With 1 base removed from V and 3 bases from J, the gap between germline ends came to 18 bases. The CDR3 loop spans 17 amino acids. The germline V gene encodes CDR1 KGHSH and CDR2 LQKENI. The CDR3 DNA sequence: TGTGCCAGCTCACCACTGCCCAGGGCCCGACTAGACTATGGCTACACCTTC. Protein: CASSPLPRARLDYGYTF. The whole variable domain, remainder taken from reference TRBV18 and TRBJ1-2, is NAGVMQNPRHLVRRRGQEARLRCSPMKGHSHVYWYRQLPEEGLKFMVYLQKENIIDESGMPKERFSAEFPKEGPSILRIQQVVRGDSAAYFCASSPLPRARLDYGYTFGSGTRLTVV.

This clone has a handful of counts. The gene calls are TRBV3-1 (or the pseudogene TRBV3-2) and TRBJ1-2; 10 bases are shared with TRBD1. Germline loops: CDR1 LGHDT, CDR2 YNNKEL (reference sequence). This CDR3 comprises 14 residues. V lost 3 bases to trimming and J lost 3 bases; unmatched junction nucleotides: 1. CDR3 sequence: CASSQGTGDYGYTF. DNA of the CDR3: TGTGCCAGCAGCCAGGGGACAGGGGACTATGGCTACACCTTC.

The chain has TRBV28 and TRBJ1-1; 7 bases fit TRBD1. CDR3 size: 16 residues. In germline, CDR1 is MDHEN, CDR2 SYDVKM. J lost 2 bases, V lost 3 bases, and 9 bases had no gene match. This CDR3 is CASSLVRTGLNTEAFF. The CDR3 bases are TGTGCCAGCAGTTTGGTCCGGACAGGCCTTAACACTGAAGCTTTCTTT. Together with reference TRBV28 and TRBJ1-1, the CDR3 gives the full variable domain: DVKVTQSSRYLVKRTGEKVFLECVQDMDHENMFWYRQDPGLGLRLIYFSYDVKMKEKGDIPEGYSVSREKKERFSLILESASTNQTSMYLCASSLVRTGLNTEAFFGQGTRLTVV.

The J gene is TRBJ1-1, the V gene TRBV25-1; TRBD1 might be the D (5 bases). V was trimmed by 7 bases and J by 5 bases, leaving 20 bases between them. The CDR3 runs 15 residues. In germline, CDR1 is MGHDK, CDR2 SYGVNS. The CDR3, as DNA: TGTGCCAGCATAATTTCGGGGGGGGACGGAACTGAAGCTTTCTTT. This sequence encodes CASIISGGDGTEAFF.

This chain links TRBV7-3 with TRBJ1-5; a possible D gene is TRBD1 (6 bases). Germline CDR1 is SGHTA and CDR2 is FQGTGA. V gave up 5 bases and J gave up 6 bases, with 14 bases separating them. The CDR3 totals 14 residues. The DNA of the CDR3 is TGTGCCAGCAGCAAGACAGGTTTCGGTCAGCCCCAGCATTTT. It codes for CASSKTGFGQPQHF.

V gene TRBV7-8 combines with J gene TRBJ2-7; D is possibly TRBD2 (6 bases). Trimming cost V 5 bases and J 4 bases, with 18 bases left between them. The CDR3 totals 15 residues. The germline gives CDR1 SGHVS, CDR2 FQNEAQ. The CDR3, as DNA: TGTGCCAGCAGCCCCCCGGGCGGAGGGATATACGAGCAGTACTTC. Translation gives CASSPPGGGIYEQYF.

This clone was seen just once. CDR3 bases: TGCGCCAGCAGCTTCGACACCCCAGGCTCCTATAATTCACCCCTCCACTTT. Encoded protein: CASSFDTPGSYNSPLHF. The chain couples TRBV5-1 to TRBJ1-6; D gene ambiguous. The V end lost 2 bases, the J end lost 0 bases, and 12 bases lay between the germline ends. The germline gives CDR1 SGHRS, CDR2 YFSETQ. This CDR3 region has 17 residues.

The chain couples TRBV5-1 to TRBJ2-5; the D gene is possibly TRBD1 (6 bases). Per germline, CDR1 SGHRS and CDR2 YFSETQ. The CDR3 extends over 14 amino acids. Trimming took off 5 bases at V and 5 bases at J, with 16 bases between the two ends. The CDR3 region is CASRRSPQGETQYF. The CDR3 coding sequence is TGCGCCAGCAGAAGATCCCCCCAGGGGGAGACCCAGTACTTC.